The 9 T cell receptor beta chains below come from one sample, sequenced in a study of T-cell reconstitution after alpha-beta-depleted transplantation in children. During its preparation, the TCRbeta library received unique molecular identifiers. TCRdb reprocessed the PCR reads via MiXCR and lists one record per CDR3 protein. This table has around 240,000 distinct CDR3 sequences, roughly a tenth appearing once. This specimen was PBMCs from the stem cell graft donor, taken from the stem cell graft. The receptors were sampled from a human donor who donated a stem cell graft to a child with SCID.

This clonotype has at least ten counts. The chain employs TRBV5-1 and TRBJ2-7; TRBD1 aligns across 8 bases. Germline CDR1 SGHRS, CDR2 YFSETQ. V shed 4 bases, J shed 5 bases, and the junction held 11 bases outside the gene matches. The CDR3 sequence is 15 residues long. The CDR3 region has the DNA TGCGCCAGCAGCCTGCTAGTAGGACAGGGCCACGAGCAGTACTTC. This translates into CASSLLVGQGHEQYF. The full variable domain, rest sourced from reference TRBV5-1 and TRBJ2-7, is KAGVTQTPRYLIKTRGQQVTLSCSPISGHRSVSWYQQTPGQGLQFLFEYFSETQRNKGNFPGRFSGRQFSNSRSEMNVSTLELGDSALYLCASSLLVGQGHEQYFGPGTRLTVT.

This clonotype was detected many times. CDR3 in amino acids: CASSDGSSPNEKLFF. CDR3 sequence (DNA): TGTGCCAGCAGCGACGGCAGCAGTCCTAATGAAAAACTGTTTTTT. The J gene is TRBJ1-4, the V gene TRBV7-9; D gene uncertain. Per the germline V gene, CDR1 is SEHNR and CDR2 is FQNEAQ (reference sequence). The CDR3 consists of 15 residues. V shed 5 bases and J shed 3 bases, with 13 bases lying between them.

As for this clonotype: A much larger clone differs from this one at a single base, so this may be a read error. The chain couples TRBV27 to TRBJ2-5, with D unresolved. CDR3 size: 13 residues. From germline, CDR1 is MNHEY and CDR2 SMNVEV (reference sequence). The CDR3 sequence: CASGLETDGDQYF. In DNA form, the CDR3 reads TGTGCCAGCGGTTTGGAGACCGATGGGGACCAGTACTTC.

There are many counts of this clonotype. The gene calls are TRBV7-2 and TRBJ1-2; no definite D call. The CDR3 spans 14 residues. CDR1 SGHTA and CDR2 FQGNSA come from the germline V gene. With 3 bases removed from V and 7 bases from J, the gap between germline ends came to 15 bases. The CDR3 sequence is CASSFSGPSGGYTF. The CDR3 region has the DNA TGTGCCAGCAGCTTTTCCGGCCCCTCGGGTGGCTACACCTTC.

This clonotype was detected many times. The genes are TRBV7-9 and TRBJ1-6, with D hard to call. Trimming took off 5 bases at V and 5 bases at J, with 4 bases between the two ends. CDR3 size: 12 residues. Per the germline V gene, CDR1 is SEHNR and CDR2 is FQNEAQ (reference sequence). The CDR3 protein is CASSRNNSPLHF. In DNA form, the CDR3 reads TGTGCCAGCAGCCGAAATAATTCACCCCTCCACTTT.

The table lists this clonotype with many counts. CDR3 protein: CASSQGQLQETQYF. The CDR3 coding sequence is TGCGCCAGCAGCCAGGGACAGCTCCAAGAGACCCAGTACTTC. J is TRBJ2-5 and V is TRBV4-1; 7 nucleotides match TRBD1. CDR1 and CDR2 from the germline V gene are MGHRA and YSYEKL. V gave up 3 bases and J gave up 1 base; unmatched junction bases: 2. The CDR3 covers 14 residues.

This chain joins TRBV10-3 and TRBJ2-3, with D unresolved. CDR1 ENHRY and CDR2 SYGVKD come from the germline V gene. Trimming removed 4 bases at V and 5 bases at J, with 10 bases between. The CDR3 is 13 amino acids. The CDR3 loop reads CAISVKSGDTQYF. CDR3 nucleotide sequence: TGTGCCATCAGTGTAAAGTCCGGAGATACGCAGTATTTT.

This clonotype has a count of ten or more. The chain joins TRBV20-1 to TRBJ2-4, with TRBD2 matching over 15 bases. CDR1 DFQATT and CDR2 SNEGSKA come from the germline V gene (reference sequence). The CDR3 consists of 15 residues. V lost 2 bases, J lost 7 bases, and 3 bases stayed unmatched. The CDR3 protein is CSARRGTSGGNIQYF. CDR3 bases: TGCAGTGCTAGACGGGGGACTAGCGGGGGGAACATTCAGTACTTC.

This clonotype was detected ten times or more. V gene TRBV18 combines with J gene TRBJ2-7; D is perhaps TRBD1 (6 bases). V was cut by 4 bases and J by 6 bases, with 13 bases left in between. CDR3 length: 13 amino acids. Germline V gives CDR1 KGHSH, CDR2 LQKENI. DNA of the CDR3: TGTGCCAGCTCACAAGGTACAGGGTCCGAGCAGTACTTC. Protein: CASSQGTGSEQYF.